These 6 T cell receptor beta chains originate from one sample sequenced in a study of shared clonotypes between healthy human individuals (dated by TCRdb to the early 2020s). The library was obtained by the immunoSEQ multiplex PCR assay. This immuneACCESS table, as held by TCRdb, lists in-frame sequences with V and J called but not all clones. Of the missing ones, under half trace to an unresolved V gene in checked studies; the others have no known cause. Within this sample are about a million clones, with approximately 76% of them counted one time only. The ten biggest clones cover approximately 1.5% of the sample. Material: memory CD4+ T cells sorted from blood. The cell subset or site label, read with the paper, signifies: CD45RA-negative fraction. Receptors were obtained from a man between 18 and 35 years old in good health.

J is TRBJ2-2 and V is TRBV27; D may be TRBD1 or TRBD2 (6 bases each). The CDR3 covers 16 residues. CDR1 and CDR2 from the germline V gene are MNHEY and SMNVEV (reference sequence). Trimming shortened V by 3 bases and J by 0 bases, and 11 bases separated the two germline ends. The DNA for the CDR3 is TGTGCCAGCAGTTTTTTGGAGGGGGCGAACACCGGGGAGCTGTTTTTT. This gives the protein CASSFLEGANTGELFF.

The chain couples TRBV6-1 to TRBJ1-5; D is possibly TRBD1 (5 bases). Germline V gene lookup returns CDR1 MNHNS and CDR2 SASEGT. V was pared by 3 bases and J by 6 bases, with 9 bases between. The CDR3 has 13 amino acids. For the CDR3, the DNA is TGTGCCAGCAGTGACAGGGAGGGTCAGCCCCAGCATTTT. This encodes CASSDREGQPQHF.

This clone appeared many times. This chain uses TRBV30 with TRBJ2-1; 10 nucleotides agree with TRBD1. Looked up from germline, CDR1 is GTSNPN and CDR2 is SVGIG (reference sequence). The CDR3 length is 15 residues. Trimming removed 4 bases from V and 3 bases from J; junction bases left unmatched: 6. The CDR3 nucleotides are TGTGCCTGGAAAGGGGGACAGGGGTACTACAATGAGCAGTTCTTC. Its protein product is CAWKGGQGYYNEQFF.

V gene TRBV4-3 combines with J gene TRBJ2-1; 13 bases line up with TRBD2. The CDR3 contains 21 residues. Germline values: CDR1 LGHNA, CDR2 YSLEER. Germline trimming cut 6 bases from V and 5 bases from J; bases unmatched to any gene: 22. The CDR3 is CASSRTLRAGLAGVLDNEQFF. CDR3 coding DNA: TGCGCCAGCAGTCGAACTTTGCGAGCAGGACTAGCGGGAGTTCTAGACAATGAGCAGTTCTTC.

V and J are TRBV28 and TRBJ1-6, with TRBD1 matching 7 bases. CDR1 is MDHEN and CDR2 is SYDVKM in the germline V gene. This CDR3 is 13 amino acids long. The trim removed 8 bases at V and 13 bases at J, leaving 11 bases unmatched. CDR3: CASGGQQPSPLHF. The CDR3 bases are TGTGCCAGCGGGGGACAGCAACCCTCCCCCCTCCACTTT.

This clone was seen repeatedly, ten times or more. The chain joins TRBV19 to TRBJ2-4; D remains unclear. The germline gives CDR1 LNHDA, CDR2 SQIVND (reference sequence). Trimming pared 0 bases from V and 1 base from J, leaving 13 bases between. The CDR3 extends over 17 amino acids. The CDR3 DNA follows: TGTGCCAGTAGTATAGATTCCCCAGGCATGGCCAAAAACATTCAGTACTTC. Its translation is CASSIDSPGMAKNIQYF. Using reference TRBV19 and TRBJ2-4 for the parts outside the CDR3, the full variable domain is DGGITQSPKYLFRKEGQNVTLSCEQNLNHDAMYWYRQDPGQGLRLIYYSQIVNDFQKGDIAEGYSVSREKKESFPLTVTSAQKNPTAFYLCASSIDSPGMAKNIQYFGAGTRLSVL.